The rows below give T cell receptor beta chains drawn from one sample of a study of blood T cells in healthy people across ages. TCRdb called the 5' RACE reads again in MiXCR, with one record for every CDR3 protein. The sample yields a few hundred thousand distinct CDR3 sequences, about a quarter seen once. The same specimen was also included in a second study, on T cells of mothers and their children.

Sequencing used blood. Receptors originate from a boy younger than 10 in good health. The CDR3 runs from the conserved cysteine through the conserved F or W. The order of the fields is clone size, V gene, J gene, D gene, CDR3 DNA, CDR3 protein. The D gene is left open where the match is weak. For some rows the clone size is stated as once, few or many, or as a class when expanded; others skip it.

clone size: NA; V gene: TRBV6-5; J gene: TRBJ1-6; D gene: NA; CDR3 DNA: TGTGCCAGCAGCGGGGGCCAGGCCTATAATTCACCCCTCCACTTT; CDR3 protein: CASSGGQAYNSPLHF
clone size: NA; V gene: TRBV29-1; J gene: TRBJ1-1; D gene: NA; CDR3 DNA: TGCAGCGTTGGACCTGTAGGGACTGAAGCTTTCTTT; CDR3 protein: CSVGPVGTEAFF
clone size: NA; V gene: TRBV7-9; J gene: TRBJ1-2; D gene: NA; CDR3 DNA: TGTGCCAGCAGCTTAAATCCCGGCTTATACGGCTACACCTTC; CDR3 protein: CASSLNPGLYGYTF
clone size: few; V gene: TRBV7-6; J gene: TRBJ2-5; D gene: NA; CDR3 DNA: TGTGCCAGCAGCTGGACTACGCGGGAGACCCAGTACTTC; CDR3 protein: CASSWTTRETQYF
clone size: once; V gene: TRBV29-1; J gene: TRBJ2-1; D gene: NA; CDR3 DNA: TGCAGCGTTTCACTCTACAATGAGCAGTTCTTC; CDR3 protein: CSVSLYNEQFF
clone size: few; V gene: TRBV6-6; J gene: TRBJ2-1; D gene: TRBD2; CDR3 DNA: TGTGCCAGCAAAGGGGCTAGCGGGTACAATGAGCAGTTCTTC; CDR3 protein: CASKGASGYNEQFF
clone size: many; V gene: TRBV5-1; J gene: TRBJ2-5; D gene: TRBD2; CDR3 DNA: TGCGCCAGCAGCTACAGCGGGGGAGCACAAGAGACCCAGTACTTC; CDR3 protein: CASSYSGGAQETQYF
clone size: NA; V gene: TRBV28; J gene: TRBJ1-2; D gene: NA; CDR3 DNA: TGTGCCAGCAGTTCACCCGCTAACTATGGCTACACCTTC; CDR3 protein: CASSSPANYGYTF
clone size: few; V gene: TRBV5-1; J gene: TRBJ2-3; D gene: TRBD2; CDR3 DNA: TGCGCCAGCAGCCACCCTCGAGCGGGGGCCACAGATACGCAGTATTTT; CDR3 protein: CASSHPRAGATDTQYF
clone size: few; V gene: TRBV25-1; J gene: TRBJ2-6; D gene: TRBD1; CDR3 DNA: TGTGCCAGCACCGAGACAGGGATGCAGAGGGCCAACGTCCTGACTTTC; CDR3 protein: CASTETGMQRANVLTF
clone size: NA; V gene: TRBV5-1; J gene: TRBJ1-2; D gene: TRBD1; CDR3 DNA: TGCGCCAGCAGCTCCGGGACAGGGGCTGTGGCGGATGGCTACACCTTC; CDR3 protein: CASSSGTGAVADGYTF
clone size: NA; V gene: TRBV6-4; J gene: TRBJ2-7; D gene: NA; CDR3 DNA: TGTGCCAGCAGCGGACAGAAAGCCTACGAGCAGTACTTC; CDR3 protein: CASSGQKAYEQYF
clone size: few; V gene: TRBV20-1; J gene: TRBJ2-2; D gene: NA; CDR3 DNA: TGCAGTGCTAGTCCAGGGGGACTAAACCCAACCAGGGACACCGGGGAGCTGTTTTTT; CDR3 protein: CSASPGGLNPTRDTGELFF
clone size: NA; V gene: TRBV15; J gene: TRBJ2-1; D gene: TRBD2; CDR3 DNA: TGTGCCACCAGCAGAGTCGGACTAGCGGGAAAAGGGGAATTCTTC; CDR3 protein: CATSRVGLAGKGEFF
clone size: few; V gene: TRBV5-1; J gene: TRBJ2-5; D gene: NA; CDR3 DNA: TGCGCCAGCAGCTTGGACAGGTCTGCTGGGCAGACCCAGTACTTC; CDR3 protein: CASSLDRSAGQTQYF
clone size: NA; V gene: TRBV12-3/TRBV12-4; J gene: TRBJ1-2; D gene: NA; CDR3 DNA: TGTGCCAGCAGTTTTCAGGGTACACACTATGGCTACACCTTC; CDR3 protein: CASSFQGTHYGYTF
clone size: NA; V gene: TRBV9; J gene: TRBJ2-5; D gene: TRBD2; CDR3 DNA: TGTGCCAGCAGCGCCCCCGGGCTAGCGGGGGGTCTAGAGACCCAGTACTTC; CDR3 protein: CASSAPGLAGGLETQYF
clone size: many; V gene: TRBV7-2; J gene: TRBJ2-7; D gene: TRBD2; CDR3 DNA: TGTGCCAGCAGCTTAAAGTCTAGCGGATCCTACGAGCAGTACTTC; CDR3 protein: CASSLKSSGSYEQYF
clone size: NA; V gene: TRBV6-6; J gene: TRBJ1-1; D gene: NA; CDR3 DNA: TGTGCCAGCAGCCTCGGGATGTACACTGAAGCTTTCTTT; CDR3 protein: CASSLGMYTEAFF
clone size: few; V gene: TRBV3-1; J gene: TRBJ2-7; D gene: TRBD2; CDR3 DNA: TGTGCCAGCAGCCAAGTCAGCGGGGGGCCCTACGAGCAGTACTTC; CDR3 protein: CASSQVSGGPYEQYF
clone size: NA; V gene: TRBV29-1; J gene: TRBJ2-1; D gene: NA; CDR3 DNA: TGCAGCGTTGGAGGGGACTACAATGAGCAGTTCTTC; CDR3 protein: CSVGGDYNEQFF
clone size: NA; V gene: TRBV11-2; J gene: TRBJ2-7; D gene: NA; CDR3 DNA: TGTGCCAGCAGCCGAATCGGACAGCCCTACGAGCAGTACTTC; CDR3 protein: CASSRIGQPYEQYF
clone size: NA; V gene: TRBV28; J gene: TRBJ2-5; D gene: TRBD1; CDR3 DNA: TGTGCCAGCAGTTCCAGCAGGGGGCGAGAGACCCAGTACTTC; CDR3 protein: CASSSSRGRETQYF
clone size: NA; V gene: TRBV27; J gene: TRBJ2-7; D gene: TRBD1; CDR3 DNA: TGTGCCAGCAGGCGGGACAGGGGGCCCGAGCAGTACTTC; CDR3 protein: CASRRDRGPEQYF
clone size: few; V gene: TRBV5-5; J gene: TRBJ2-2; D gene: NA; CDR3 DNA: TGTGCCAGCAGCTTGAGAGGGAGTGGCACCGGGGAGCTGTTTTTT; CDR3 protein: CASSLRGSGTGELFF
clone size: NA; V gene: TRBV11-2; J gene: TRBJ2-5; D gene: NA; CDR3 DNA: TGTGCCAGCAGCTTAACTCTAGCTCAAGAGACCCAGTACTTC; CDR3 protein: CASSLTLAQETQYF
clone size: NA; V gene: TRBV13; J gene: TRBJ2-7; D gene: NA; CDR3 DNA: TGTGCCAGCAGCTTAAGATCGGAACAGGGTTCTCGGAACGAGCAGTACTTC; CDR3 protein: CASSLRSEQGSRNEQYF
clone size: NA; V gene: TRBV6-2/TRBV6-3; J gene: TRBJ1-5; D gene: TRBD1; CDR3 DNA: TGTGCCAGCAGTTACCTACTGCGACAGGGAAATAGCAATCAGCCCCAGCATTTT; CDR3 protein: CASSYLLRQGNSNQPQHF
clone size: few; V gene: TRBV5-1; J gene: TRBJ2-7; D gene: NA; CDR3 DNA: TGCGCCAGCAGGGGGACTCTCATCTCCTACGAGCAGTACTTC; CDR3 protein: CASRGTLISYEQYF
clone size: NA; V gene: TRBV6-5; J gene: TRBJ2-5; D gene: TRBD2; CDR3 DNA: TGTGCCAGCAGGGATCTAGCGGGGGAAGAGACCCAGTACTTC; CDR3 protein: CASRDLAGEETQYF
clone size: NA; V gene: TRBV30; J gene: TRBJ2-6; D gene: NA; CDR3 DNA: TGTGCCTGGAGTGTACCCTACGGTAGGGTACGATCTGGGGCCAACGTCCTGACTTTC; CDR3 protein: CAWSVPYGRVRSGANVLTF
clone size: once; V gene: TRBV18; J gene: TRBJ2-5; D gene: NA; CDR3 DNA: TGTGCCAGCTCCCCAGCGGTAGCGGCTCAAGAGACCCAGTACTTC; CDR3 protein: CASSPAVAAQETQYF
clone size: few; V gene: TRBV7-2; J gene: TRBJ2-3; D gene: NA; CDR3 DNA: TGTGCCAGCAGCCCTTTTAACACAGATACGCAGTATTTT; CDR3 protein: CASSPFNTDTQYF
clone size: NA; V gene: TRBV12-3/TRBV12-4; J gene: TRBJ2-7; D gene: NA; CDR3 DNA: TGTGCCAGCATTTATGGGGCAGGGTACAACGAGCAGTACTTC; CDR3 protein: CASIYGAGYNEQYF
clone size: NA; V gene: TRBV6-2/TRBV6-3; J gene: TRBJ2-1; D gene: TRBD2; CDR3 DNA: TGTGCCAGCAGACGGAGCGGGGGTCCTCGTAATGAGCAGTTCTTC; CDR3 protein: CASRRSGGPRNEQFF